This T cell receptor beta chain emerged from a study of blood T cells in healthy people across ages. Overall study findings and caveats: Estimated diversity that came from one million T cells was considered an underestimate.

A note on this clonotype: The antigen is unknown.

A second PCR of 7 to 11 cycles used a sample-barcoded 5' primer and a J-beta primer mix. TCRdb re-derived calls from the 5' RACE reads in MiXCR, one entry per CDR3 protein. The sample yields roughly 1.5 million distinct CDR3 sequences, under 55% seen once. The TCR sequence derives from a woman aged 18-30 years in good health. The specimen sequenced was blood.

The DNA for the CDR3 is TGTGCCAGCAGTGATAGGAGAGCGGGAGGTGAGCAGTTCTTC. Translating it yields CASSDRRAGGEQFF. The chain has TRBV2 and TRBJ2-1; 9 bases fit TRBD2. This CDR3 comprises 14 residues. The ends lost 3 bases at V and 9 bases at J; junction bases unmatched: 6. The V gene's germline CDR1 is SNHLY and CDR2 FYNNEI.